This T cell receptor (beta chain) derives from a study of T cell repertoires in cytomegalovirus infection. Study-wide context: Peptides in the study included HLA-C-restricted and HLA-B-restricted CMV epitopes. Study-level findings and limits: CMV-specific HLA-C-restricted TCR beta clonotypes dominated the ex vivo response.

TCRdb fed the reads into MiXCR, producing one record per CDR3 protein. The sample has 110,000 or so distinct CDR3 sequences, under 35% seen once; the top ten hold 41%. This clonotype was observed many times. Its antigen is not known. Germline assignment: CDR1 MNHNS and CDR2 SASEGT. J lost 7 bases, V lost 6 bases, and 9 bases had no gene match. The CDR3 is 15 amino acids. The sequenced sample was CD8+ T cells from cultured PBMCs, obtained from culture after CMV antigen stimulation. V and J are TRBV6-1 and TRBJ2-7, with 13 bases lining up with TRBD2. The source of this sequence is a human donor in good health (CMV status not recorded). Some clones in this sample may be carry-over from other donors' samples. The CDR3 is CASRGTSGAKEEQYF. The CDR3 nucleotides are TGTGCCAGCAGGGGGACTAGCGGGGCCAAGGAGGAGCAGTACTTC.